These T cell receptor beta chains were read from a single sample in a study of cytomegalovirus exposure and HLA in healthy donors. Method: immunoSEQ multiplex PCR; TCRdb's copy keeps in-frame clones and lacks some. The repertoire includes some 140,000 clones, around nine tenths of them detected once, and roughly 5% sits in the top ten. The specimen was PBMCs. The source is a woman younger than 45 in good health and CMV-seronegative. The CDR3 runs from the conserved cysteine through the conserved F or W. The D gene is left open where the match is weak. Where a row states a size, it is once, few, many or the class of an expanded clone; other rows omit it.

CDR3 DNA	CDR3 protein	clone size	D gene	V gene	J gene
TGTGCCAGCACCCAAGGGGGTAATGAGCAGTTCTTC	CASTQGGNEQFF	once	-	TRBV2	TRBJ2-1
TGTGCCAGCAGCTCGCAGGGGGCGACTGAGCAGTTCTTC	CASSSQGATEQFF	-	TRBD1	TRBV7-6	TRBJ2-1
TGTGCCAGCAGCCAGCGGGGGAGCGGGAGGGCCTTTGGGGCCAACGTCCTGACTTTC	CASSQRGSGRAFGANVLTF	-	TRBD2	TRBV5-4	TRBJ2-6
TGTGCCAGCGGAACCACAGGGGGTTCGGGACAGGGTTACGAGCAGTACTTC	CASGTTGGSGQGYEQYF	once	TRBD1	TRBV18	TRBJ2-7
TGTGCCAGCGCCCTGGGGCCATATGGCTACACCTTC	CASALGPYGYTF	-	-	TRBV11-2	TRBJ1-2
TGTGCCAGTAGTATAATAACTAGCGGGATCTACAATGAGCAGTTCTTC	CASSIITSGIYNEQFF	-	TRBD2	TRBV19	TRBJ2-1
TGTGCCAGCAGCTTAAGTCTAGCGGGAGGTGTAGACCATGAGCAGTTCTTC	CASSLSLAGGVDHEQFF	-	TRBD2	TRBV11-3	TRBJ2-1
TGTGCCAGCAGTCTTAGACAGGGAAGGTCGGTAGAGGAGTACTTC	CASSLRQGRSVEEYF	-	TRBD1	TRBV27	TRBJ2-7
TGTGCCAGCAGCTTAGTGCCGGGGGAGAACACTGAAGTTTTCTTT	CASSLVPGENTEVFF	once	-	TRBV7-9	TRBJ1-1
TGTGCCAGCAGGGTCGGACAGGACACTGAAGCTTTCTTT	CASRVGQDTEAFF	-	TRBD1	TRBV6-1	TRBJ1-1
TGTGCCAGCTCACGGGGGCTCACTGAAGCTTTCTTT	CASSRGLTEAFF	-	-	TRBV18	TRBJ1-1
TGTGCCAGCAGCTTGTCTGGGGGCGTGTTACCTTTCTTT	CASSLSGGVLPFF	-	-	TRBV7-9	TRBJ1-1
TGCGCCAGCAGCCCCTATGTTCAGGAACCCAATGAGCAGTTCTTC	CASSPYVQEPNEQFF	-	-	TRBV5-1	TRBJ2-1
TGTGCCAGCAGTTTATGGAAGGGAGGGGCTAACACCGGGGAGCTGTTTTTT	CASSLWKGGANTGELFF	-	TRBD2	TRBV27	TRBJ2-2
TGTGCCAGCAGCCACGGTGGGGGGGCGGTTAATGAAAAACTGTTTTTT	CASSHGGGAVNEKLFF	-	-	TRBV4-2	TRBJ1-4
TGTGCCTGGAGTGTACCTGGGGGCCGGGAGACCCAGTACTTC	CAWSVPGGRETQYF	-	-	TRBV30	TRBJ2-5
TGTGCCAGCAGGCGGGGCGGGTTAACCTACGAGCAGTACTTC	CASRRGGLTYEQYF	once	-	TRBV27	TRBJ2-7
TGTGCCTGGAGGGAGGGGTACAATGAGCAGTTCTTC	CAWREGYNEQFF	few	-	TRBV30	TRBJ2-1
TGTGCCACCCTTGACACTTTGAACACTGAAGCTTTCTTT	CATLDTLNTEAFF	few	-	TRBV6-1	TRBJ1-1
TGCGCCAGCAGCCAAAGCCGGGCGGGCGAAAACATTCAGTACTTC	CASSQSRAGENIQYF	-	-	TRBV4-3	TRBJ2-4
TGTTCCAGCAGCTTAGGAGTAGGGGAGGCGTACTTC	CSSSLGVGEAYF	-	-	TRBV7-9	TRBJ2-7
TGTGCCAGCAGCGTAGGTGCTACCAATGAGCAGTTCTTC	CASSVGATNEQFF	-	-	TRBV9	TRBJ2-1
TGTGCCAGCAGTTACCTCCTGGGACAGGGAGGTCAGCCCCAGCATTTT	CASSYLLGQGGQPQHF	-	TRBD1	TRBV6-6	TRBJ1-5
TGTGCCAGTAGTATGGCGGTGAACACTGAAGCTTTCTTT	CASSMAVNTEAFF	-	-	TRBV19	TRBJ1-1
TGTGCCAGCAGCCCCCCAAGCCTTTCCTCCTACAATGAGCAGTTCTTC	CASSPPSLSSYNEQFF	-	-	TRBV5-8	TRBJ2-1
TGTGCCATCGAGGGCCCGGGGTACGAGCAGTACTTC	CAIEGPGYEQYF	-	-	TRBV10-3	TRBJ2-7
TGTGCCAGCAGCTCGTTCCCGCGGGAGGAAGAGACCCAGTACTTC	CASSSFPREEETQYF	-	TRBD2	TRBV6-1	TRBJ2-5
TGTGCCAGCCAGCCGGACCTAGCGGGAGGGGTAGAGACCCAGTACTTC	CASQPDLAGGVETQYF	-	TRBD2	TRBV19	TRBJ2-5
TGTGCCAGCAGTACTCCGGGACAGTACACTGAAGCTTTCTTT	CASSTPGQYTEAFF	-	TRBD1	TRBV7-9	TRBJ1-1
TGTGCCAGCTCACCAACTTCGGCAGGAACTAATTCACCCCTCCACTTT	CASSPTSAGTNSPLHF	-	-	TRBV18	TRBJ1-6
TGTGCCAGTAGTATAGACCCGGGACACTTGAACACTGAAGCTTTCTTT	CASSIDPGHLNTEAFF	-	-	TRBV19	TRBJ1-1
TGTGCCAGTAGTGCCCTGGGTAGCGGGGTCCACAATGAGCAGTTCTTC	CASSALGSGVHNEQFF	-	TRBD2	TRBV19	TRBJ2-1
TGTGCCAGTAGTCTTTCCTCGACGACAGGGTCTTCCTACGAGCAGTACTTC	CASSLSSTTGSSYEQYF	-	TRBD1	TRBV19	TRBJ2-7